These 17 T cell receptor beta chains were sequenced from one sample in a study of shared clonotypes between healthy human individuals. Positively selected for CCR7, the CD45RO-negative cells used as naive CD8 cells excluded terminally differentiated effector memory CD45RA+ cells. Using immunoSEQ multiplex PCR, the repertoire was profiled, and TCRdb retains in-frame clones only, with some absent. The sample has about 2.1 million clones; more than 85% are singletons. Sequencing was carried out using naive CD8+ T cells from PBMCs. Source of these receptors: a man aged 18 to 30 in good health. Some clones in this sample may be carry-over from other donors' samples.

In regard to this clone: This sample also contains other DNA sequences that code for the same CDR3. The gene calls are TRBV28 and TRBJ2-7; D is ambiguous. There are 12 residues in the CDR3. V was trimmed by 6 bases and J by 4 bases, leaving 10 bases between them. Looked up from germline, CDR1 is MDHEN and CDR2 is SYDVKM. The CDR3 DNA sequence: TGTGCCAGCAGCACCCCGTCTTACGAGCAGTACTTC. Encoded protein: CASSTPSYEQYF.

The rearrangement joins TRBV7-3 to TRBJ2-1, with no clear D. Trimming removed 5 bases at V and 7 bases at J, with 15 bases between. Germline V gene sequence: CDR1 SGHTA, CDR2 FQGTGA. This CDR3 has 14 amino acids. CDR3: CASSPLGWANEQFF. The CDR3 DNA follows: TGTGCCAGCAGCCCTTTGGGCTGGGCAAATGAGCAGTTCTTC.

This chain uses TRBV27 with TRBJ2-7; D is uncertain. The CDR3 contains 14 residues. V lost 2 bases and J lost 5, with 13 bases in between. Germline V gives CDR1 MNHEY, CDR2 SMNVEV (reference sequence). The CDR3 spells CASSLALGAHEQYF. CDR3 DNA sequence: TGTGCCAGCAGTTTAGCCCTAGGAGCCCACGAGCAGTACTTC.

V and J are TRBV7-9 and TRBJ1-2; D gene ambiguous. The CDR3 totals 15 residues. Germline CDR1 SEHNR, CDR2 FQNEAQ (reference sequence). V lost 0 bases and J lost 4, with 12 bases in between. CDR3: CASSLADGSAYGYTF. Written as DNA, the CDR3 is TGTGCCAGCAGCTTAGCGGACGGTTCGGCCTATGGCTACACCTTC. Combining the CDR3 with reference TRBV7-9 and TRBJ1-2 gives the whole variable domain DTGVSQNPRHKITKRGQNVTFRCDPISEHNRLYWYRQTLGQGPEFLTYFQNEAQLEKSRLLSDRFSAERPKGSFSTLEIQRTEQGDSAMYLCASSLADGSAYGYTFGSGTRLTVV.

This chain links TRBV9 with TRBJ2-7, with TRBD2 matching 8 bases. CDR3 length: 16 residues. The germline CDR1 and CDR2 sequences are SGDLS and YYNGEE. The V segment lost 3 bases and the J segment 4 bases; nucleotides outside the gene matches: 12. DNA of the CDR3: TGTGCCAGCAGCGCCTCTCAGGCGGGAGGATCGTACGAGCAGTACTTC. Translating it yields CASSASQAGGSYEQYF.

The chain combines TRBV4-1 with TRBJ2-1; 7 bases map to TRBD2. Germline V lookup: CDR1 MGHRA, CDR2 YSYEKL. CDR3 length: 13 residues. The V segment lost 6 bases and the J segment 7 bases; nucleotides outside the gene matches: 6. Written as DNA, the CDR3 is TGCGCCAGCAGTCGGACTAGAAGAAATGAGCAGTTCTTC. It translates to CASSRTRRNEQFF.

The genes are TRBV27 and TRBJ1-1; D ambiguous. Trimming took off 1 base at V and 0 bases at J, with 9 bases between the two ends. The CDR3 contains 15 residues. Germline loops: CDR1 MNHEY, CDR2 SMNVEV (reference sequence). The CDR3 DNA sequence: TGTGCCAGCAGTTTATTATGGCCCGTGAACACTGAAGCTTTCTTT. Its protein product is CASSLLWPVNTEAFF.

This CDR3 is CSVEYRRERPGAQYF. The CDR3 DNA reads TGCAGCGTTGAATATCGCCGTGAGCGCCCGGGGGCCCAGTACTTC. This chain connects TRBV29-1 to TRBJ2-5; D might be TRBD2 (6 bases). V was pared by 2 bases and J by 9 bases, with 22 bases between. Germline CDR1 SQVTM, CDR2 ANQGSEA. The CDR3 covers 15 residues.

This rearrangement joins TRBV4-3 to TRBJ2-3, with D unresolved. CDR3 length: 14 residues. With 0 bases removed from V and 1 base from J, the gap between germline ends came to 5 bases. Germline V lookup: CDR1 LGHNA, CDR2 YSLEER. CDR3 nucleotide sequence: TGCGCCAGCAGCCAAGATATAGGCACAGATACGCAGTATTTT. Its protein product is CASSQDIGTDTQYF.

The chain combines TRBV12-5 with TRBJ1-1, with a possible D match to TRBD1 (5 bases). This CDR3 has 11 amino acids. Germline-derived CDR1 and CDR2 are LGHNT and FRNRAP. Trimming pared 1 base from V and 9 bases from J, leaving 6 bases between. The CDR3 here is CASGLGGQAFF. The CDR3 DNA sequence: TGTGCTAGTGGTTTGGGGGGCCAAGCTTTCTTT.

The V and J genes are TRBV9 and TRBJ2-3; D is possibly TRBD2 (5 bases). This CDR3 is 11 amino acids long. Germline lookup yields CDR1 SGDLS and CDR2 YYNGEE. V dropped 4 bases and J dropped 8 bases, with 8 bases sitting between them. The CDR3 spells CASSSSATQYF. CDR3 nucleotide sequence: TGTGCCAGCAGCAGTAGCGCTACGCAGTATTTT.

The rearrangement joins TRBV6-6 to TRBJ2-7; maybe TRBD2 (5 bases). CDR3 length equals 14 residues. The germline gives CDR1 MNHNY, CDR2 SVGAGI (reference sequence). Trimming removed 6 bases at V and 3 bases at J, with 15 bases between. DNA for the CDR3: TGTGCCAGCAGCCCCGCCGCCGGGAACTACGAGCAGTACTTC. Its translation: CASSPAAGNYEQYF.

V and J are TRBV7-2 and TRBJ1-2, with D uncertain. This CDR3 is built from 16 residues. Germline assignment: CDR1 SGHTA and CDR2 FQGNSA. The ends were cut back, 1 base at V and 7 bases at J, with 19 bases in the middle. The CDR3 protein is CASSLGEFRTPGGYTF. CDR3 nucleotides: TGTGCCAGCAGCTTAGGGGAGTTTCGAACGCCGGGTGGCTACACCTTC.

This chain links TRBV25-1 with TRBJ2-7; TRBD2 matches 8 bases. V was pared by 10 bases and J by 3 bases, with 8 bases of the junction left unmatched. Germline V lookup: CDR1 MGHDK, CDR2 SYGVNS. The CDR3 is 13 amino acids. CDR3: CATSWGTSYEQYF. As DNA, the CDR3 is TGTGCCACCTCATGGGGGACTAGCTACGAGCAGTACTTC.

V and J are TRBV30 and TRBJ2-7, with 11 bases aligning to TRBD2. This CDR3 region has 13 residues. Trimming took 7 bases from V and 0 from J; bases not matched to a gene: 2. Germline-derived CDR1 and CDR2 are GTSNPN and SVGIG (reference sequence). The CDR3 protein is CAFSGRASYEQYF. CDR3 sequence (DNA): TGTGCCTTTAGCGGGAGGGCCTCCTACGAGCAGTACTTC.

DNA for the CDR3: TGTGCCAGCAGCTTAAAGGCGGGCAACCAAGAGACCCAGTACTTC. This encodes CASSLKAGNQETQYF. This chain links TRBV7-9 with TRBJ2-5, with D maybe TRBD2 (5 bases). This CDR3 comprises 15 residues. Looked up from germline, CDR1 is SEHNR and CDR2 is FQNEAQ (reference sequence). V shed 2 bases and J shed 0 bases, with 10 bases lying between them.

This chain connects TRBV27 to TRBJ2-7; D is perhaps TRBD1 (5 bases). The germline CDR1 and CDR2 sequences are MNHEY and SMNVEV (reference sequence). The CDR3 loop spans 14 amino acids. Trimming removed 5 bases at V and 1 base at J, with 12 bases between. The CDR3 here is CASSSSRVSYEQYF. DNA of the CDR3: TGTGCCAGCAGTAGTTCCAGGGTATCCTACGAGCAGTACTTC.